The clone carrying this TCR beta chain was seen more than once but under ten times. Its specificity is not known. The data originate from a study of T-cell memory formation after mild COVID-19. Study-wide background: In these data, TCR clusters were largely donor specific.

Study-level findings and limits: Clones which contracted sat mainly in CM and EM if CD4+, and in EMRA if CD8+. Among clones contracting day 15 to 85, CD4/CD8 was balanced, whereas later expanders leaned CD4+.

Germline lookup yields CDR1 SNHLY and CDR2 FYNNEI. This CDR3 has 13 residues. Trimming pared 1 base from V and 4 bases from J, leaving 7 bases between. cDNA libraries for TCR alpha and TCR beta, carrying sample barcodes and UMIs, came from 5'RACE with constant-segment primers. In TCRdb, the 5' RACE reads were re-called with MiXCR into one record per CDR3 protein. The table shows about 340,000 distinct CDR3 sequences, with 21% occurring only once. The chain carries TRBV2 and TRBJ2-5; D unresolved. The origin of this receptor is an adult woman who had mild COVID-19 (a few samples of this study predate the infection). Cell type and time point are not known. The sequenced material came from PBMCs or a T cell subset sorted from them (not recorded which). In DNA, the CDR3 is TGTGCCAGCAGTGAAGGCAGTGGAGAGACCCAGTACTTC. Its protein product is CASSEGSGETQYF.